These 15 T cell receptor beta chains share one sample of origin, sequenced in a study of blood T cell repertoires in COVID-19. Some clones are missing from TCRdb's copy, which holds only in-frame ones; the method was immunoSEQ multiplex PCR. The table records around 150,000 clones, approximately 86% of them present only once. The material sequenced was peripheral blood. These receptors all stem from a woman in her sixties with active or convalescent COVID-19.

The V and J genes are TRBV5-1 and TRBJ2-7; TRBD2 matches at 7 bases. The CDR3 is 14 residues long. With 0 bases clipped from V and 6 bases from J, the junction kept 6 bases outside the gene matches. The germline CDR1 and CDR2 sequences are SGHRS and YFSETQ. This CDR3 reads CASSLEGLTGEQYF. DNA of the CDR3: TGCGCCAGCAGCTTGGAGGGACTAACCGGCGAGCAGTACTTC.

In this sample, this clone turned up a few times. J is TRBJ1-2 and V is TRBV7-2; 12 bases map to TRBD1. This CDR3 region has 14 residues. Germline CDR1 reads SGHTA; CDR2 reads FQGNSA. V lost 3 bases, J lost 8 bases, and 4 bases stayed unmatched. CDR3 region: CASSLGDRGHGYTF. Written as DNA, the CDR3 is TGTGCCAGCAGCTTGGGGGACAGGGGGCACGGCTACACCTTC.

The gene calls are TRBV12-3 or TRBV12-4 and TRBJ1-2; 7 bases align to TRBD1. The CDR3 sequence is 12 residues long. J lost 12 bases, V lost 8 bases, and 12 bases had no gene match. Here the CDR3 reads CASATTGMNNTF. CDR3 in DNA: TGTGCCAGCGCGACGACAGGGATGAACAACACCTTC.

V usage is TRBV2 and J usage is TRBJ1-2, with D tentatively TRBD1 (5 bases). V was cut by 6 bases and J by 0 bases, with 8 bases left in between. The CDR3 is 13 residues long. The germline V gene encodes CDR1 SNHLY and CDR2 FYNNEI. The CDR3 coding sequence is TGTGCCAGCAGGACAGAATCTAACTATGGCTACACCTTC. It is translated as CASRTESNYGYTF.

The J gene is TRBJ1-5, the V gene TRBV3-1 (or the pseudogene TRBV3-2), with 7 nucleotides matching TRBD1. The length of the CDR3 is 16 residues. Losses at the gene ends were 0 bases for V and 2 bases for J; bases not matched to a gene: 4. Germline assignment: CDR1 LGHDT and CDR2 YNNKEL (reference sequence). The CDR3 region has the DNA TGTGCCAGCAGCCAAGATGGAGGGGGCGGCAATCAGCCCCAGCATTTT. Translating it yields CASSQDGGGGNQPQHF.

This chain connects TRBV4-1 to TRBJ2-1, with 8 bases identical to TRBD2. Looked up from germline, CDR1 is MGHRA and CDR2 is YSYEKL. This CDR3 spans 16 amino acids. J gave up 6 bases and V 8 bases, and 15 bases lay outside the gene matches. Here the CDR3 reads CASSKSFGGAGNEQFF. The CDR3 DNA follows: TGCGCCAGCTCGAAATCGTTCGGGGGGGCAGGCAATGAGCAGTTCTTC.

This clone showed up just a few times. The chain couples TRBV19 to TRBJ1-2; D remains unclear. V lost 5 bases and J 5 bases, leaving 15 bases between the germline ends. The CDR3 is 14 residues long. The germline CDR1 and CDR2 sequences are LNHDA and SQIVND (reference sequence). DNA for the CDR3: TGTGCCAGTAGTCCCATGAACATGATTTATGGCTACACCTTC. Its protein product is CASSPMNMIYGYTF. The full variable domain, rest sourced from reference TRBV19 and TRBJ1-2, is DGGITQSPKYLFRKEGQNVTLSCEQNLNHDAMYWYRQDPGQGLRLIYYSQIVNDFQKGDIAEGYSVSREKKESFPLTVTSAQKNPTAFYLCASSPMNMIYGYTFGSGTRLTVV.

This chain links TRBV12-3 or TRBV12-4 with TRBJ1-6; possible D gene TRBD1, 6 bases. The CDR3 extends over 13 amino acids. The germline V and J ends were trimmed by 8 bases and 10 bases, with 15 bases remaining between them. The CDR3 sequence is CASQQGRGSPLHF. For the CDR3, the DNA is TGTGCCAGCCAACAGGGAAGAGGGTCACCCCTCCACTTT.

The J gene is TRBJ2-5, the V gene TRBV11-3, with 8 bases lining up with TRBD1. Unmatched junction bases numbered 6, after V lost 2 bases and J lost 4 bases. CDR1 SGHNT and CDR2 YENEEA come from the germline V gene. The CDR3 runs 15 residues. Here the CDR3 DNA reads TGTGCCAGCAGCTTAAACGGACAGGGACCAGAGACCCAGTACTTC. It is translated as CASSLNGQGPETQYF.

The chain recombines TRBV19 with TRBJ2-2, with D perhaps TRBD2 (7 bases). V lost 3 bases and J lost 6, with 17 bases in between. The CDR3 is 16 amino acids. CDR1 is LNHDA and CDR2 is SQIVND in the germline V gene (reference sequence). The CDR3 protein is CASSIYPGEGSGELFF. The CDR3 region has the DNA TGTGCCAGTAGTATCTACCCAGGGGAGGGATCCGGGGAGCTGTTTTTT.

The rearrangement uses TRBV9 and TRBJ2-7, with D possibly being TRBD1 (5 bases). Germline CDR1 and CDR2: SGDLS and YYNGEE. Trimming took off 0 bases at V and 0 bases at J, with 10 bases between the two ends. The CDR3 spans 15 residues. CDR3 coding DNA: TGTGCCAGCAGCGTAGATCCAGGGCGCTCCTACGAGCAGTACTTC. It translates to CASSVDPGRSYEQYF.

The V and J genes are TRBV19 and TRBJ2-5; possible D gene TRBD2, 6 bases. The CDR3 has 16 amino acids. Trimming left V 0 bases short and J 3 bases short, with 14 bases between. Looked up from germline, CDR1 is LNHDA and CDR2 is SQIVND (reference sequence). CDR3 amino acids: CASSIEGLGSEETQYF. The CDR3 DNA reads TGTGCCAGTAGTATAGAGGGACTCGGGAGCGAAGAGACCCAGTACTTC.

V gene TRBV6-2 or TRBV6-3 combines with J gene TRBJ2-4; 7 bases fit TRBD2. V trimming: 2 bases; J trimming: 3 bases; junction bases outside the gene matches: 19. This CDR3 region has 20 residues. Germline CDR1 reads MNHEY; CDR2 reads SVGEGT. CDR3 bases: TGTGCCAGCAGTTACGGCGGGGGTCGGTTCTCCTCCTTTAGCAAAAACATTCAGTACTTC. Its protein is CASSYGGGRFSSFSKNIQYF.

This CDR3 reads CASSLSGENTGELFF. DNA of the CDR3: TGCGCCAGCAGCCTTAGCGGGGAAAACACCGGGGAGCTGTTTTTT. The chain employs TRBV5-1 and TRBJ2-2, with 8 bases aligning to TRBD2. The length of the CDR3 is 15 residues. Per germline, CDR1 SGHRS and CDR2 YFSETQ. V was pared by 4 bases and J by 2 bases, with 4 bases of the junction left unmatched.

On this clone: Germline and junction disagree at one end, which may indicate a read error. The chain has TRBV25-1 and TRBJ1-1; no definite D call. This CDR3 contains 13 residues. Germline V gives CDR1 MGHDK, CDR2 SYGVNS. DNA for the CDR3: TGTGCCAGCGCGGCACACGGGAACATTGAAGCTTTCTTT. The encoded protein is CASAAHGNIEAFF.